This is a list of T cell receptor beta chains from one sample in a study of OX40 agonist ivuxolimab in advanced cancers. TCRdb's copy holds only in-frame clones and misses some; the assay was immunoSEQ multiplex PCR. This table holds about 48,000 clones, about 87% found once. This specimen consisted of CD4+ or CD8+ T cells sorted from blood, obtained in a trial of the OX40 agonist ivuxolimab. The source is an adult with an advanced solid tumor such as melanoma, head and neck, liver or kidney cancer. Both conserved end residues are part of each CDR3. Each record gives: V gene, CDR3 length, J gene, D gene, CDR3 DNA, CDR3 protein. A D gene is named only where the DNA matches it firmly.

TRBV5-4	11	TRBJ1-2	NA	TGTGCCAGCTTGGGCGCGGGTGGCTACACCTTC	CASLGAGGYTF
TRBV6-6	13	TRBJ1-2	TRBD1	TGTGCCAGCAGTGTCCCGGGACAGGGGGGCTACACCTTC	CASSVPGQGGYTF
TRBV4-3	14	TRBJ2-1	NA	TGCGCCAGCAGCCAAGGTCAAGCAGGGAATGAGCAGTTCTTC	CASSQGQAGNEQFF
TRBV5-6	14	TRBJ1-5	NA	TGTGCCAGCAGCTTGAGGGGCCGTGATCAGCCCCAGCATTTT	CASSLRGRDQPQHF
TRBV7-2	13	TRBJ1-1	NA	TGTGCCAGCAGCTTTGGGAGAAACACTGAAGCTTTCTTT	CASSFGRNTEAFF
TRBV11-2	14	TRBJ2-7	TRBD2	TGTGCCAGCAGCTTAGGCCCGCGGGGGTACGAGCAGTACTTC	CASSLGPRGYEQYF
TRBV4-3	15	TRBJ1-2	TRBD1	TGCGCCAGCAGCCAAGATCACCAGGGGGCCTATGGCTACACCTTC	CASSQDHQGAYGYTF
TRBV18	13	TRBJ2-7	NA	TGTGCCAGCTCACCACGACTAACTGACGAGCAGTACTTC	CASSPRLTDEQYF
TRBV4-1	13	TRBJ1-1	NA	TGCGCCAGCAGCCAGAAGGGGGGCACTGAAGCTTTCTTT	CASSQKGGTEAFF
TRBV18	17	TRBJ2-1	TRBD1	TGTGCCAGCTCAACCGGGACAGGGGGCGCAGCCTACAATGAGCAGTTCTTC	CASSTGTGGAAYNEQFF
TRBV19	14	TRBJ1-5	NA	TGTGCCAGTAGTATAAGGTGGGACAATCAGCCCCAGCATTTT	CASSIRWDNQPQHF
TRBV5-1	13	TRBJ2-1	TRBD1	TGCGCCAGCAGCTGGGACAGAATGGGTGAGCAGTTCTTC	CASSWDRMGEQFF
TRBV7-8	13	TRBJ2-7	NA	TGTGCCAGCAGCTCCGGGACTTCTACCGAGCAGTACTTC	CASSSGTSTEQYF
TRBV2	14	TRBJ2-5	TRBD2	TGTGCCAGCAGTTCGGGACTAGCAAGGGAGACCCAGTACTTC	CASSSGLARETQYF
TRBV10-3	12	TRBJ1-2	NA	TGTGCCATCAGTCGGACAGCAGAAGGCTACACCTTC	CAISRTAEGYTF
TRBV6-1	15	TRBJ1-5	NA	TGTGCCAGCAGAGACAGCGTCTATAGCAATCAGCCCCAGCATTTT	CASRDSVYSNQPQHF
TRBV7-2	16	TRBJ2-1	NA	TGTGCCAGCAGCTTAGACGGACAGACGATTTACAATGAGCAGTTCTTC	CASSLDGQTIYNEQFF
TRBV9	15	TRBJ2-2	NA	TGTGCCAGCAGCGTGTCTAGCAGGGAGGACGGGGAGCTGTTTTTT	CASSVSSREDGELFF
TRBV19	18	TRBJ2-6	NA	TGTGCCAGTAGTTCAGTTGGCCTATTCGGCTCTGGGGCCAACGTCCTGACTTTC	CASSSVGLFGSGANVLTF
TRBV4-1	16	TRBJ2-3	TRBD2	TGCGCCAGCAGCCACCCCCTACTAGCGCGAACAGATACGCAGTATTTT	CASSHPLLARTDTQYF
TRBV6-5	15	TRBJ2-7	NA	TGTGCCAGCAGTTACTCGATAGCCGAATCCTACGAGCAGTACTTC	CASSYSIAESYEQYF
TRBV7-2	15	TRBJ2-4	TRBD1	TGTGCCAGCAGCCCAAACGGACAGGGGAGGGACATTCAGTACTTC	CASSPNGQGRDIQYF